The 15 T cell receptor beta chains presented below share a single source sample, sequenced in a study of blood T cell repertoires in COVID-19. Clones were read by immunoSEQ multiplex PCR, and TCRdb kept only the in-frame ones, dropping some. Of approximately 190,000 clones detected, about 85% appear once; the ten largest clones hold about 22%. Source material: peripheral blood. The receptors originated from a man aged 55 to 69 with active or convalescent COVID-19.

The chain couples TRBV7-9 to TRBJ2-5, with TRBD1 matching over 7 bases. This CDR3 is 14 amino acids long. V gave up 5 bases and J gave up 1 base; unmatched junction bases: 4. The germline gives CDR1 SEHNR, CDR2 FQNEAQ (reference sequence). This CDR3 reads CASSQKGAQETQYF. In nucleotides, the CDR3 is TGTGCCAGCAGCCAAAAGGGGGCCCAAGAGACCCAGTACTTC.

CDR3 nucleotides: TGCGCCAGCAGCTTGGCCGGGGTGGGTCTATCCGAGACCCAGTACTTC. It yields the protein CASSLAGVGLSETQYF. The chain carries TRBV5-1 and TRBJ2-5, with D perhaps TRBD2 (5 bases). V was shortened by 0 bases and J by 5 bases, with 17 bases between the two germline ends. Germline V gene lookup returns CDR1 SGHRS and CDR2 YFSETQ. The CDR3 covers 16 residues. Supplemented by reference TRBV5-1 and TRBJ2-5, the full variable domain reads KAGVTQTPRYLIKTRGQQVTLSCSPISGHRSVSWYQQTPGQGLQFLFEYFSETQRNKGNFPGRFSGRQFSNSRSEMNVSTLELGDSALYLCASSLAGVGLSETQYFGPGTRLLVL.

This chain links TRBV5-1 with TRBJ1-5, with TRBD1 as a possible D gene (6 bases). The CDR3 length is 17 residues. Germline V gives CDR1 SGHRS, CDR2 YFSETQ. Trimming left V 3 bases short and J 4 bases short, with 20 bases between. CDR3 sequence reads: CASSSISGAPGNQPQHF. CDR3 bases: TGCGCCAGCAGCTCGATTTCAGGGGCTCCGGGAAATCAGCCCCAGCATTTT.

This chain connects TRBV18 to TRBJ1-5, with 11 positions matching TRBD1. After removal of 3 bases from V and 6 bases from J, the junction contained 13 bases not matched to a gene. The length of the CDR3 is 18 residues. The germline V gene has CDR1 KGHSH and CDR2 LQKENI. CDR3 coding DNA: TGTGCCAGCTCACCTTACGGACAGGGGGCGGGTATTAGTCAGCCCCAGCATTTT. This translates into CASSPYGQGAGISQPQHF.

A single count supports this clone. The CDR3 region has the DNA TGTGCCAGTAGTATAACAGGCGGCTATGGCTACACCTTC. This translates into CASSITGGYGYTF. The rearrangement uses TRBV19 and TRBJ1-2, with D perhaps TRBD1 (5 bases). The germline gives CDR1 LNHDA, CDR2 SQIVND (reference sequence). CDR3 length equals 13 residues. V was cut by 2 bases and J by 4 bases, with 8 bases left in between.

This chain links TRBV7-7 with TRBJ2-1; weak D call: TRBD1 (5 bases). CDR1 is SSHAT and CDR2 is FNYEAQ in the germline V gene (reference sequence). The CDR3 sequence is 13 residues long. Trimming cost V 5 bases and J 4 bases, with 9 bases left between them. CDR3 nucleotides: TGTGCCAGCAGCATGGACAAATACAATGAGCAGTTCTTC. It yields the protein CASSMDKYNEQFF.

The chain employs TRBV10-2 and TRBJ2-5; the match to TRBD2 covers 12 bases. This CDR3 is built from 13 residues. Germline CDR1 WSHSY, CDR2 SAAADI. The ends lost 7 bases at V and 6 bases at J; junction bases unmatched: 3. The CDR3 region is CASTSGGAKTQYF. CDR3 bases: TGCGCCAGCACTAGCGGGGGGGCGAAGACCCAGTACTTC.

The DNA for the CDR3 is TGTGCCAGCAGTGTCGGCGGCAGAAACTATGGCTACACCTTC. Translated: CASSVGGRNYGYTF. The gene calls are TRBV2 and TRBJ1-2, with no clear D. Germline values: CDR1 SNHLY, CDR2 FYNNEI. The CDR3 runs to 14 residues. The V end lost 4 bases, the J end lost 2 bases, and 11 bases lay between the germline ends.

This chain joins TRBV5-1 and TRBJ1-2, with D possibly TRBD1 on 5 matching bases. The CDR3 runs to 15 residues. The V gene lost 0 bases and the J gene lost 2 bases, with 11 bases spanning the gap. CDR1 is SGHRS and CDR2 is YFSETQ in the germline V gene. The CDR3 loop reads CASSLGQSFNYGYTF. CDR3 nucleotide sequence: TGCGCCAGCAGCTTGGGACAGTCTTTCAACTATGGCTACACCTTC.

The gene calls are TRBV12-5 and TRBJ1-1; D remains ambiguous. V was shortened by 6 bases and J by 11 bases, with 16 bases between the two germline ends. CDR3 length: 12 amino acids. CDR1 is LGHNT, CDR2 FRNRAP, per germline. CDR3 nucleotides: TGTGCTAGTGGCGATGACACTAGCAAGGCTTTCTTT. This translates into CASGDDTSKAFF.

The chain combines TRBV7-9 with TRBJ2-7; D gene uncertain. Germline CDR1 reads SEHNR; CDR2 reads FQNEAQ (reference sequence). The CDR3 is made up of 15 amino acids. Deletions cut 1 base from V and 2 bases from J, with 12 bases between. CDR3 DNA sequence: TGTGCCAGCAGCTTAGGATTTCGGTCCACCTACGAGCAGTACTTC. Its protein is CASSLGFRSTYEQYF.

Here the CDR3 reads CASSQGWTGGFETQYF. The CDR3 DNA is TGCGCCAGCAGCCAAGGGTGGACAGGGGGGTTTGAGACCCAGTACTTC. The chain recombines TRBV4-1 with TRBJ2-5; 10 bases are a match to TRBD1. V lost 1 base, J lost 5 bases, and 7 bases stayed unmatched. Looked up from germline, CDR1 is MGHRA and CDR2 is YSYEKL. The CDR3 contains 16 residues.

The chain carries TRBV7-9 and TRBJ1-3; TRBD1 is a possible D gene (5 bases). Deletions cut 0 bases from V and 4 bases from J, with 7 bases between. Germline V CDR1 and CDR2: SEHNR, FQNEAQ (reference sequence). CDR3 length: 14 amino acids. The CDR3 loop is CASSLAGVGNTIYF. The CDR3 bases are TGTGCCAGCAGCTTAGCAGGGGTAGGAAACACCATATATTTT.

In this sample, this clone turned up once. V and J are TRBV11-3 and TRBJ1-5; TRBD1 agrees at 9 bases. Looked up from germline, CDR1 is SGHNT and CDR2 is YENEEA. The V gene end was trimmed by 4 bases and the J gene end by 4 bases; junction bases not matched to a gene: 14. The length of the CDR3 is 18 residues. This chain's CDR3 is CASSSLTGTGSFNQPQHF. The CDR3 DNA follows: TGTGCCAGCAGCTCACTCACCGGGACAGGGTCCTTTAATCAGCCCCAGCATTTT.

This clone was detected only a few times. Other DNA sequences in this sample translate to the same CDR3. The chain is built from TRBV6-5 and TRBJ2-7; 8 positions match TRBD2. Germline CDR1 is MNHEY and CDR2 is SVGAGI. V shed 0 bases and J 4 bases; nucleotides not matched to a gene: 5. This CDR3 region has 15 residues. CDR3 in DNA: TGTGCCAGCAGTTACTCGGCCGGGGGGGCTTACGAGCAGTACTTC. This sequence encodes CASSYSAGGAYEQYF.